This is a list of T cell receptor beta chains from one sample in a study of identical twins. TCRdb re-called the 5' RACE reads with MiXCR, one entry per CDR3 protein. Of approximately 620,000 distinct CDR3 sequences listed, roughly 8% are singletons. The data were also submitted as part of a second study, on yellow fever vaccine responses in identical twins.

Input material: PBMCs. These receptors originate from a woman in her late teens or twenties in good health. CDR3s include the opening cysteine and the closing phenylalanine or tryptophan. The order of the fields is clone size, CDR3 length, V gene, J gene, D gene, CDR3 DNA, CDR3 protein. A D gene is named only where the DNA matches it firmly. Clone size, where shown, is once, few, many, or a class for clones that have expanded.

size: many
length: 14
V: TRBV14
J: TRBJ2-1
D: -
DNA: TGTGCCAGCAGCCAGTGGGGACTGTACAATGAGCAGTTCTTC
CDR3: CASSQWGLYNEQFF

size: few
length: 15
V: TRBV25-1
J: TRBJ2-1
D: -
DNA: TGTGCCAGCAGTGAATTGCGGGCCTGGGCCAATGAGCAGTTCTTC
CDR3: CASSELRAWANEQFF

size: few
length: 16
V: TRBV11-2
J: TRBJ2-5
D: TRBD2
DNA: TGTGCCAGCAGCTTAGAGGCTAGCGGGAACCAAGAGACCCAGTACTTC
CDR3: CASSLEASGNQETQYF

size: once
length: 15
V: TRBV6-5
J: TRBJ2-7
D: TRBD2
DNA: TGTGCCAGCAGTTACCCGGCTAGCGGGTCCCACGAGCAGTACTTC
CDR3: CASSYPASGSHEQYF

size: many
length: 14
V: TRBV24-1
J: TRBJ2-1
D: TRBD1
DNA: TGTGCCACCAGTGATTTCCCCACAGGGGACGTGCAGTTCTTC
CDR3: CATSDFPTGDVQFF

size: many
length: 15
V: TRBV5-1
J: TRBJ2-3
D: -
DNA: TGCGCCAGCAGCTTGACTAGGGGACCGACAGATACGCAGTATTTT
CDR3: CASSLTRGPTDTQYF

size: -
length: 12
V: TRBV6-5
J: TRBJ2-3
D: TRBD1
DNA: TGTGCCAGCGGTATCAGGGGGGATACGCAGTATTTT
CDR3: CASGIRGDTQYF

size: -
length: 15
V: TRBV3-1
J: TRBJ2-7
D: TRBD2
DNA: TGTGCCAGCAGCCAGACGGGACTAGCACGCTACGAGCAGTACTTC
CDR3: CASSQTGLARYEQYF

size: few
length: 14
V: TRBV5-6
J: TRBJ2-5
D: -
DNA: TGTGCCAGCAGCTGGGGGGGGCGCCTTGAGACCCAGTACTTC
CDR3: CASSWGGRLETQYF

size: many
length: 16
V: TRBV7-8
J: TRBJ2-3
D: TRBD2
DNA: TGTGCCAGCAGCTTAGTTCCAGCGGGGGGCACAGATACGCAGTATTTT
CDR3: CASSLVPAGGTDTQYF

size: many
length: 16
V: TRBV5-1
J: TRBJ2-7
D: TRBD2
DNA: TGCGCCAGCAGCTTGTCTGTCGGCGGGGGCTCCTACGAGCAGTACTTC
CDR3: CASSLSVGGGSYEQYF

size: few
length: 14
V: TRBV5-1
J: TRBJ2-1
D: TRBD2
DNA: TGCGCCAGCAGCTTGGGTAGCGGGCGCAGCGAGCAGTTCTTC
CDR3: CASSLGSGRSEQFF

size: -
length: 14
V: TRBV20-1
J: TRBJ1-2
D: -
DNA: TGCAGTGCTTCCCCCTGGACGGGCTCGTCAGGCTACACCTTC
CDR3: CSASPWTGSSGYTF

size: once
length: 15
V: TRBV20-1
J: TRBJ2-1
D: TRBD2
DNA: TGCAGTGCTGGGACTAGCGGGGGTGTATACAATGAGCAGTTCTTC
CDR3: CSAGTSGGVYNEQFF

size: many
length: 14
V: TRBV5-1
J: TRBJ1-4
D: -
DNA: TGCGCCAGCGTTGGGGGGTCGGGTAACGAAAAACTGTTTTTT
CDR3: CASVGGSGNEKLFF

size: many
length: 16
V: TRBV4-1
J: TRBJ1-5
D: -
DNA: TGCGCCAGCAGCCAGGGAATAACAGGGTACAATCAGCCCCAGCATTTT
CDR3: CASSQGITGYNQPQHF

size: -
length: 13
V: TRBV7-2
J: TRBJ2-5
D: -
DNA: TGTGCCAGCAGCTTCTGGCCTGAAGAGACCCAGTACTTC
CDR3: CASSFWPEETQYF

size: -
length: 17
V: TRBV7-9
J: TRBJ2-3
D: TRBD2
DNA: TGTGCCAGCAGCTTAGTTGTCCGGACTAGCGGGACAGATACGCAGTATTTT
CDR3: CASSLVVRTSGTDTQYF

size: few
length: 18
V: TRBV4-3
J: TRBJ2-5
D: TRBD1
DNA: TGCGCCAGCAGCCAAGATTTGCTCGGGACAGGGGGCGATGCAACCCAGTACTTC
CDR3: CASSQDLLGTGGDATQYF

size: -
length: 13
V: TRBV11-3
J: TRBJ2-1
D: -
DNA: TGTGCCAGCAGCACCGGGACACTCAATGAGCAGTTCTTC
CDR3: CASSTGTLNEQFF

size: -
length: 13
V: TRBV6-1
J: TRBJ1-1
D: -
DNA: TGTGCCAGCAGTGAGGTCCGGGACTTAACGGCTTTCTTT
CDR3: CASSEVRDLTAFF

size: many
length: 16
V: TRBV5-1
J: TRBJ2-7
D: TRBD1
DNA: TGCGCCAGCAGCTTGGCCGGACAGGGCTCCTCCTACGAGCAGTACTTC
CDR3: CASSLAGQGSSYEQYF

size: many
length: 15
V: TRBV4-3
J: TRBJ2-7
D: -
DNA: TGCGCCAGCAGCCAAGCCTTCCTACAGGGCGCCGAGCAGTACTTC
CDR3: CASSQAFLQGAEQYF

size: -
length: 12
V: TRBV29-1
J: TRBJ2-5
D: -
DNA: TGCAGCGTTGAGGATAGGGGGGAGACCCAGTACTTC
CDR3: CSVEDRGETQYF

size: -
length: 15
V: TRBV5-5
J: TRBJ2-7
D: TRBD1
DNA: TGTGCCAGCAGCCAACACAGGGGGGTAGCCTACGAGCAGTACTTC
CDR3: CASSQHRGVAYEQYF

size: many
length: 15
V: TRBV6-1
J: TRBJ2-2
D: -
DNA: TGTGCCAGCAGTCGCTTTCGCAGAGACACCGGGGAGCTGTTTTTT
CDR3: CASSRFRRDTGELFF

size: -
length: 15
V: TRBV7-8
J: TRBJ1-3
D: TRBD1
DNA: TGTGCCAGCAGCTTGGCACAGGGGGCTGGAAACACCATATATTTT
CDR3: CASSLAQGAGNTIYF

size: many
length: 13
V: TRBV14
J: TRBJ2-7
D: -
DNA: TGTGCCAGCAGCCGTCCAGGGGGGTACGAGCAGTACTTC
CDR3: CASSRPGGYEQYF

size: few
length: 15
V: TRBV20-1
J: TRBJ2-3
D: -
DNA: TGCAGTGCTAGAGATCTCGAGGGGGGCTCGGATACGCAGTATTTT
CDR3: CSARDLEGGSDTQYF

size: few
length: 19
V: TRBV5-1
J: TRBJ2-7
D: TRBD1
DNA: TGCGCCAGCAGCTTGGGACGTAGATTCCGGGACAGAGACGACTACGAGCAGTACTTC
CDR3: CASSLGRRFRDRDDYEQYF

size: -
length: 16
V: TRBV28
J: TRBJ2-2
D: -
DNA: TGTGCCAGCAGTTTAATGGCGGCGACGTTCACCGGGGAGCTGTTTTTT
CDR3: CASSLMAATFTGELFF

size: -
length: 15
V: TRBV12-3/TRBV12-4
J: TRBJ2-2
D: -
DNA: TGTGCCAGCAGGGAGGACCCGGGGTACACCGGGGAGCTGTTTTTT
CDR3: CASREDPGYTGELFF

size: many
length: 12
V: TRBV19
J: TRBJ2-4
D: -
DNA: TGTGCCAGTATTGACTTCAAAAACATTCAGTACTTC
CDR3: CASIDFKNIQYF

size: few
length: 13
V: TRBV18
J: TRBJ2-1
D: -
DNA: TGTGCCAGCTCATCTACCAGATACAATGAGCAGTTCTTC
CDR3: CASSSTRYNEQFF

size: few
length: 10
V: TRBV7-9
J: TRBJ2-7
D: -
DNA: TGTGCCAGCCCCTTCTACGAGCAGTACTTC
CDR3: CASPFYEQYF

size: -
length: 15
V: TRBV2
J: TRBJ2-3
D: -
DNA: TGTGCCAGCAGTGCTACAGGAACTAGCACAGATACGCAGTGTTTT
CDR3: CASSATGTSTDTQCF

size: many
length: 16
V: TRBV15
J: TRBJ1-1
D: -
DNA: TGTGCCACCAGCAGAGATGCAGGGGTTGGGGGCACTGAAGCTTTCTTT
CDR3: CATSRDAGVGGTEAFF

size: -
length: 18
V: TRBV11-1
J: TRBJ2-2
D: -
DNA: TGTGCCAGCAGACCGGATTGGGGAGGACCCGCGAACACCGGGGAGCTGTTTTTT
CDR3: CASRPDWGGPANTGELFF

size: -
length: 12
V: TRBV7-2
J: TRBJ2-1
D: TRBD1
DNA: TGTGCCAGCAGCTCGGACAGGGCAGAGCAGTTCTTC
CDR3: CASSSDRAEQFF

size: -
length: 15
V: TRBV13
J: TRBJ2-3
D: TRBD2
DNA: TGTGCCAGCAGGGGACTAGCGGGAAACACAGATACGCAGTATTTT
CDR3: CASRGLAGNTDTQYF

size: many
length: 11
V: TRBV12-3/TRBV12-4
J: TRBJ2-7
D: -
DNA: TGTGCCAGCAGCGTCAAGTACGAGCAGTACTTC
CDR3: CASSVKYEQYF

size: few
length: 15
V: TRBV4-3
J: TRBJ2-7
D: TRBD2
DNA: TGCGCCAGCAGCCAGGGAGAGGGAGGGTACTACGAGCAGTACTTC
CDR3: CASSQGEGGYYEQYF

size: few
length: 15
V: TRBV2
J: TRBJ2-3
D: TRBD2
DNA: TGTGCCAGCAGTGTCCTAGCGGGGGACACAGATACGCAGTATTTT
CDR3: CASSVLAGDTDTQYF

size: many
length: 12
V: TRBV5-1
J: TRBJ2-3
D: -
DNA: TGCGCCAGCAGCCCCGTTAGAGATACGCAGTATTTT
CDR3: CASSPVRDTQYF

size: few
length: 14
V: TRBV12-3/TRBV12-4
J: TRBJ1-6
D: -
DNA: TGTGCCAGCAGTTTGGGCAGGACTAATTCACCCCTCCACTTT
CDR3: CASSLGRTNSPLHF

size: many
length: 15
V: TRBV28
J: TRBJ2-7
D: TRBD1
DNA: TGTGCCAGCAGGACCACAGGACAGGGAACCTACGAGCAGTACTTC
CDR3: CASRTTGQGTYEQYF

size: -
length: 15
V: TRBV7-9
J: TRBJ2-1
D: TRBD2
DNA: TGTGCCAGCAGCTTCGGGACTACCCGGTTCAATGAGCAGTTCTTC
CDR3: CASSFGTTRFNEQFF

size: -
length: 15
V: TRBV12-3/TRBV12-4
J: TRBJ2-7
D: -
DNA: TGTGCCAGCAGTTTTTTTCTGGGGGCGTCGTACGAGCAGTACTTC
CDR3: CASSFFLGASYEQYF

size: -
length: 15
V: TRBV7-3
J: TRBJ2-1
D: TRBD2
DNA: TGTGCCAGCAGCTTAAGTAGCGGGGGGGCGAATGAGCAGTTCTTC
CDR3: CASSLSSGGANEQFF

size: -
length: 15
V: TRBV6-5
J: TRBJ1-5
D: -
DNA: TGTGCCAGCAGTTGGAAGACGGATAGCAATCAGCCCCAGCATTTT
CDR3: CASSWKTDSNQPQHF

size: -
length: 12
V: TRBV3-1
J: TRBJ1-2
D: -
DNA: TGTGCCAGCAGCCAGACAGCGGATGGCTACACCTTC
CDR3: CASSQTADGYTF

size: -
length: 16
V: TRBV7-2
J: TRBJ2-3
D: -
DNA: TGTGCCAGCAGACGGACCGGGACCACAGAATCAGATACGCAGTATTTT
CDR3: CASRRTGTTESDTQYF

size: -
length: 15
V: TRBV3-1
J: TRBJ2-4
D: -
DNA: TGTGCCTGCACCCAAGATGCGCTAGTGGAAAACATTCAGTACTTC
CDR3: CACTQDALVENIQYF

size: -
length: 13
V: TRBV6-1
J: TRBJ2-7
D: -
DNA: TGTGCCAGCAGTCCGGGACGGCTGAATGAGCAGTACTTC
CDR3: CASSPGRLNEQYF

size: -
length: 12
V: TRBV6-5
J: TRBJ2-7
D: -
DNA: TGTGCCAGCAGACACAGCCCCTACGAGCAGTACTTC
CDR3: CASRHSPYEQYF

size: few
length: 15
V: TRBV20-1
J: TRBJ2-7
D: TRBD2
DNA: TGCAGTGCCAACTTTCTAGCGGGAGGGCCCTACGAGCAGTACTTC
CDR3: CSANFLAGGPYEQYF

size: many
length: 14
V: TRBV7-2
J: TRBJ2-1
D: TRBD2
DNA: TGTGCCAGCAGCTTATATCGGACTAGCAATGAGCAGTTCTTC
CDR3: CASSLYRTSNEQFF